What follows are 26 T cell receptor beta chains derived from one specimen sequenced in a study of response to subunit inactivated influenza vaccine. TCRdb ran MiXCR on the RT-PCR reads and lists one entry per CDR3 protein. The sample shows about 530,000 distinct CDR3 sequences, approximately 12% of them seen only once. The sample consisted of PBMCs from blood, taken on the day of vaccination. These TCRs come from a man aged 50 to 59 who received an inactivated influenza vaccine.

The sample holds a few counts of this clonotype. V and J are TRBV4-1 and TRBJ2-7, with D possibly matching TRBD1 (6 bases). The germline V gene has CDR1 MGHRA and CDR2 YSYEKL. This CDR3 contains 13 residues. V was trimmed by 9 bases and J by 0 bases, leaving 12 bases between them. CDR3 sequence (DNA): TGCGCCAGGTTTGACAGGCGCTCCTACGAGCAGTACTTC. Encoded protein: CARFDRRSYEQYF.

This clonotype was seen ten or more times. The J gene is TRBJ2-1, the V gene TRBV20-1, with a weak D call TRBD2 (6 bases). V lost 5 bases, J lost 3 bases, and 20 bases lay in between. The CDR3 covers 16 residues. CDR1 is DFQATT and CDR2 is SNEGSKA in the germline V gene (reference sequence). The CDR3 DNA is TGCAGTGCTCGCTTAATAGCGGCCGAGTTCTACAATGAGCAGTTCTTC. Its translation: CSARLIAAEFYNEQFF.

This clonotype came up a few times. The CDR3 DNA sequence: TGCAGCGTTGTACCTAGCACAGATACGCAGTATTTT. This encodes CSVVPSTDTQYF. V is TRBV29-1 and J is TRBJ2-3; unclear D gene. The CDR3 sequence is 12 residues long. Trimming shortened V by 4 bases and J by 0 bases, and 5 bases separated the two germline ends. CDR1 SQVTM and CDR2 ANQGSEA come from the germline V gene.

This clonotype appeared many times. The rearrangement links TRBV20-1 to TRBJ1-5; tentatively, D is TRBD1 (5 bases). Germline CDR1 is DFQATT and CDR2 is SNEGSKA (reference sequence). This CDR3 region has 13 residues. Trimming left V 5 bases short and J 1 base short, with 9 bases between. CDR3 bases: TGCAGTGCTGTGGGACCGAGCAATCAGCCCCAGCATTTT. It codes for CSAVGPSNQPQHF.

This clonotype has a handful of counts. The rearrangement links TRBV11-1 to TRBJ2-1, with unresolved D. Germline lookup yields CDR1 SGHAT and CDR2 FQDESV (reference sequence). The V end was cut by 5 bases, the J end by 15 bases, with 20 bases between. The CDR3 contains 13 residues. CDR3 region: CASSLTGDSTRFF. The DNA for the CDR3 is TGTGCCAGCAGCCTGACTGGAGACTCCACCCGGTTCTTC.

The chain links TRBV7-9 to TRBJ2-2, with 8 positions matching TRBD2. Per germline, CDR1 SEHNR and CDR2 FQNEAQ (reference sequence). The CDR3 loop spans 17 amino acids. V shed 0 bases, J shed 7 bases, and the junction held 10 bases outside the gene matches. The CDR3 is CASSLAKTSALNGELFF. CDR3 bases: TGTGCCAGCAGCTTAGCGAAGACTAGCGCCCTAAACGGGGAGCTGTTTTTT.

The V gene is TRBV29-1, the J gene TRBJ2-1, with 7 bases fitting TRBD2. With V trimmed by 8 bases and J by 6 bases, 13 bases remained unmatched. From germline, CDR1 is SQVTM and CDR2 ANQGSEA. CDR3 size: 14 residues. Written as DNA, the CDR3 is TGCAGCACACCCGTACCCACGGGGGGCAATGAGCAGTTCTTC. Encoded protein: CSTPVPTGGNEQFF.

V and J are TRBV7-2 and TRBJ2-7; D assignment may be TRBD1 or TRBD2 (5 bases each). Germline V gene sequence: CDR1 SGHTA, CDR2 FQGNSA. Trimming removed 4 bases at V and 3 bases at J, with 16 bases between. This CDR3 has 15 amino acids. The CDR3 region has the DNA TGTGCCAGCAGCTCCTCGGGACGCGAGGGCTACGAGCAGTACTTC. Translation: CASSSSGREGYEQYF.

This clonotype occurred many times. V usage is TRBV7-8 and J usage is TRBJ2-2, with 8 bases aligning to TRBD2. Germline V gene lookup returns CDR1 SGHVS and CDR2 FQNEAQ. The CDR3 totals 16 residues. V trimming: 5 bases; J trimming: 9 bases; junction bases outside the gene matches: 14. The CDR3: CASSNREVSGTRELFF. The CDR3 nucleotides are TGTGCCAGCAGCAACCGGGAAGTTAGCGGGACTAGGGAGCTGTTTTTT. Full variable domain (missing parts from reference TRBV7-8 and TRBJ2-2): GAGVSQSPRYKVAKRGQDVALRCDPISGHVSLFWYQQALGQGPEFLTYFQNEAQLDKSGLPSDRFFAERPEGSVSTLKIQRTQQEDSAVYLCASSNREVSGTRELFFGEGSRLTVL.

This clonotype was observed a few times. The chain employs TRBV7-3 and TRBJ2-5; 12 bases are shared with TRBD2. Trimming took 2 bases from V and 5 from J; bases not matched to a gene: 6. This CDR3 comprises 16 residues. The germline V gene has CDR1 SGHTA and CDR2 FQGTGA. The CDR3 reads CASSLGLAGLRETQYF. The CDR3, as DNA: TGTGCCAGCAGCTTAGGACTAGCGGGGCTCCGGGAGACCCAGTACTTC. Looking up the rest from reference TRBV7-3 and TRBJ2-5 gives the full variable domain: GAGVSQTPSNKVTEKGKYVELRCDPISGHTALYWYRQSLGQGPEFLIYFQGTGAADDSGLPNDRFFAVRPEGSVSTLKIQRTERGDSAVYLCASSLGLAGLRETQYFGPGTRLLVL.

This clonotype was counted between two and nine times. This chain uses TRBV5-1 with TRBJ2-5, with 8 bases matching TRBD2. CDR1 is SGHRS and CDR2 is YFSETQ in the germline V gene. The CDR3 has 15 residues. Unmatched junction bases numbered 18, after V lost 5 bases and J lost 12 bases. The CDR3 DNA sequence: TGCGCCAGCAGTGACCCAGCGGGGGAACCCTCCCCAAAGTACTTC. This sequence encodes CASSDPAGEPSPKYF.

The chain recombines TRBV20-1 with TRBJ2-3; no definite D call. The V gene's germline CDR1 is DFQATT and CDR2 SNEGSKA (reference sequence). V was trimmed by 1 base and J by 6 bases, leaving 8 bases between them. The length of the CDR3 is 12 residues. CDR3 residues: CSARVVFDTQYF. DNA of the CDR3: TGCAGTGCTAGAGTTGTGTTCGATACGCAGTATTTT.

The rearrangement uses TRBV20-1 and TRBJ2-7, with 10 bases matching TRBD2. CDR1 is DFQATT, CDR2 SNEGSKA, per germline (reference sequence). The V and J ends lost 6 bases and 0 bases, in that order; junction bases with no gene match: 8. CDR3 length equals 15 residues. CDR3 residues: CSAQKREGPSYEQYF. The CDR3 coding sequence is TGCAGTGCGCAGAAGCGGGAGGGCCCCTCCTACGAGCAGTACTTC.

This clonotype was seen many times. The V and J genes are TRBV12-3 or TRBV12-4 and TRBJ1-5; D call uncertain. The CDR3 length is 14 residues. V was cut by 1 base and J by 3 bases, with 7 bases left in between. DNA of the CDR3: TGTGCCAGCAGTTTAGGTGGGCTCAATCAGCCCCAGCATTTT. Translation gives CASSLGGLNQPQHF.

This clonotype was seen only a few times. The chain links TRBV28 to TRBJ1-6; D gene uncertain. V was cut by 4 bases and J by 4 bases, with 8 bases left in between. This CDR3 is built from 14 residues. CDR1 and CDR2 (germline): MDHEN, SYDVKM. The CDR3 reads CASSYGEYNSPLHF. CDR3 bases: TGTGCCAGCAGTTACGGAGAATATAATTCACCCCTCCACTTT.

This clonotype was picked up many times. The V gene is TRBV7-9, the J gene TRBJ2-2; D is perhaps TRBD2 (5 bases). The CDR3 sequence is 17 residues long. Germline V gene data show CDR1 as SEHNR and CDR2 as FQNEAQ (reference sequence). The V and J ends lost 1 base and 9 bases respectively, with 21 bases between them. The CDR3 DNA follows: TGTGCCAGCAGCTTAGGAGCCCTGATTGAGGGATACCGGGAGCTGTTTTTT. It codes for CASSLGALIEGYRELFF.

The J gene is TRBJ1-4, the V gene TRBV7-9; D possibly corresponds to TRBD1 (5 bases). The CDR3 totals 17 residues. Germline V CDR1 and CDR2: SEHNR, FQNEAQ (reference sequence). Trimming took off 6 bases at V and 0 bases at J, with 17 bases between the two ends. CDR3 loop: CASSLGVPAATNEKLFF. As DNA, the CDR3 is TGTGCCAGCAGTCTAGGGGTCCCAGCGGCAACTAATGAAAAACTGTTTTTT.

This clonotype was seen a few times. The chain uses TRBV11-2 and TRBJ2-3; a possible D gene is TRBD2 (6 bases). The V end was cut by 9 bases, the J end by 4 bases, with 14 bases between. This CDR3 contains 13 residues. Germline CDR1 reads SGHAT; CDR2 reads FQNNGV. The CDR3 nucleotides are TGTGCCAGTACCCTAGCGCGGGCAGATACGCAGTATTTT. It yields the protein CASTLARADTQYF.

The chain recombines TRBV20-1 with TRBJ2-1, with 7 bases lining up with TRBD1. Germline CDR1 is DFQATT and CDR2 is SNEGSKA (reference sequence). The CDR3 length is 16 residues. V was pared by 6 bases and J by 9 bases, with 20 bases of the junction left unmatched. In DNA form, the CDR3 reads TGCAGTGCCTCGGGACAGACTCTAACAAGTTCGGGTGAGCAGTTCTTC. Translation: CSASGQTLTSSGEQFF.

This clonotype was seen a few times. The CDR3 protein is CASSPSPGTANTGELFF. CDR3 sequence (DNA): TGTGCCAGCAGTCCATCACCCGGGACAGCGAACACCGGGGAGCTGTTTTTT. This rearrangement joins TRBV27 to TRBJ2-2; 7 positions match TRBD1. The CDR3 covers 17 residues. After removal of 5 bases from V and 0 bases from J, the junction contained 9 bases not matched to a gene. Germline CDR1 and CDR2: MNHEY and SMNVEV (reference sequence).

This clonotype was seen a handful of times. This chain connects TRBV28 to TRBJ2-1; 9 bases are a match to TRBD2. The trim removed 5 bases at V and 4 bases at J, leaving 9 bases unmatched. The CDR3 is 16 residues long. Germline CDR1 and CDR2: MDHEN and SYDVKM. This CDR3 reads CASSPQGRGGYNEQFF. CDR3 nucleotides: TGTGCCAGCAGTCCCCAGGGGCGGGGGGGTTACAATGAGCAGTTCTTC. The whole variable domain, remainder taken from reference TRBV28 and TRBJ2-1, is DVKVTQSSRYLVKRTGEKVFLECVQDMDHENMFWYRQDPGLGLRLIYFSYDVKMKEKGDIPEGYSVSREKKERFSLILESASTNQTSMYLCASSPQGRGGYNEQFFGPGTRLTVL.

Ten or more counts support this clonotype. The chain couples TRBV4-2 to TRBJ2-4, with D perhaps TRBD2 (5 bases). The V gene lost 0 bases and the J gene lost 10 bases, with 10 bases spanning the gap. This CDR3 has 13 residues. Germline V CDR1 and CDR2: LGHNA, YNFKEQ. This CDR3 is CASSQDSRAIQYF. CDR3 nucleotides: TGTGCCAGCAGCCAAGATTCGAGGGCAATTCAGTACTTC.

The chain has TRBV20-1 and TRBJ2-7; D uncertain. CDR3 length equals 14 residues. The ends were cut back, 7 bases at V and 0 bases at J, with 16 bases in the middle. The germline gives CDR1 DFQATT, CDR2 SNEGSKA (reference sequence). The CDR3 loop is CSGFFLAASYEQYF. CDR3 nucleotides: TGCAGTGGCTTCTTCCTTGCGGCCTCCTACGAGCAGTACTTC.

The J gene is TRBJ1-4, the V gene TRBV29-1; the D is unclear. Germline CDR1 SQVTM, CDR2 ANQGSEA. Trimming took 4 bases from V and 0 from J, leaving 9 bases between them. CDR3 length: 14 residues. The CDR3 DNA reads as TGCAGCGTTGGGCGGATTGCAACTAATGAAAAACTGTTTTTT. Residues: CSVGRIATNEKLFF.

This sequence joins TRBV12-3 or TRBV12-4 and TRBJ2-2, with TRBD1 matching over 12 bases. This CDR3 contains 16 residues. The V gene end was trimmed by 8 bases and the J gene end by 6 bases; junction bases not matched to a gene: 10. Written as DNA, the CDR3 is TGTGCCAGCGGGACAGGGGGCGGGAGGGCCTCCGGGGAGCTGTTTTTT. The encoded protein is CASGTGGGRASGELFF.

This clonotype was seen ten or more times. J is TRBJ2-7 and V is TRBV7-9; 9 bases map to TRBD1. This CDR3 spans 14 amino acids. V lost 8 bases and J lost 1; bases outside the gene matches: 6. Germline CDR1 reads SEHNR; CDR2 reads FQNEAQ (reference sequence). The CDR3 loop is CASEPGTGSYEQYF. The CDR3 DNA reads TGTGCCAGCGAGCCGGGGACAGGGTCCTACGAGCAGTACTTC.